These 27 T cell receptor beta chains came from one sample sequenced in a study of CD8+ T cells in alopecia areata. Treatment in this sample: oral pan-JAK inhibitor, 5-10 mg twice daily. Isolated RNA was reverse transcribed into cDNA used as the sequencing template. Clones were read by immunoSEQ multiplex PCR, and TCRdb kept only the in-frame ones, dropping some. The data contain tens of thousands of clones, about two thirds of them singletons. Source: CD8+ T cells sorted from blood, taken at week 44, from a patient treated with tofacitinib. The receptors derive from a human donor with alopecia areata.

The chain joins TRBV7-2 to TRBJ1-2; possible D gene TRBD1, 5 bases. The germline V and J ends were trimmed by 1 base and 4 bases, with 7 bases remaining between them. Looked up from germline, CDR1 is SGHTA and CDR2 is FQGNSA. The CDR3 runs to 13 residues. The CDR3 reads CASSLGQFYGYTF. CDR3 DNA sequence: TGTGCCAGCAGCTTAGGACAGTTCTATGGCTACACCTTC. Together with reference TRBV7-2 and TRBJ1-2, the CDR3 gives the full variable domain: GAGVSQSPSNKVTEKGKDVELRCDPISGHTALYWYRQSLGQGLEFLIYFQGNSAPDKSGLPSDRFSAERTGGSVSTLTIQRTQQEDSAVYLCASSLGQFYGYTFGSGTRLTVV.

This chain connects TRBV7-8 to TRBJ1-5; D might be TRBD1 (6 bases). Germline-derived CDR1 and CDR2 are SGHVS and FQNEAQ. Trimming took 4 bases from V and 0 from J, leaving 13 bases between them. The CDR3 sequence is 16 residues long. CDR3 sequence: CASSSTGKFSNQPQHF. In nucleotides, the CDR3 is TGTGCCAGCAGCTCGACAGGAAAATTTAGCAATCAGCCCCAGCATTTT.

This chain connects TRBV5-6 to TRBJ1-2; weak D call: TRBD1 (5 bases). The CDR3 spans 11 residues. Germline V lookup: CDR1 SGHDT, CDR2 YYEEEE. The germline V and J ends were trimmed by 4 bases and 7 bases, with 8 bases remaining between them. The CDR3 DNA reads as TGTGCCAGCAGCCAGGGAGCTGGCTACACCTTC. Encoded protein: CASSQGAGYTF.

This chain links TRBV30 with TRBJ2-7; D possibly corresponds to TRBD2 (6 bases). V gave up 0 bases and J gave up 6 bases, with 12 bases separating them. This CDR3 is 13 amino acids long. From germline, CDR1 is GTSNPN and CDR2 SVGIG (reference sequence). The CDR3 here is CAWSVGGLTEQYF. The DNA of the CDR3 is TGTGCCTGGAGTGTCGGGGGACTTACCGAGCAGTACTTC.

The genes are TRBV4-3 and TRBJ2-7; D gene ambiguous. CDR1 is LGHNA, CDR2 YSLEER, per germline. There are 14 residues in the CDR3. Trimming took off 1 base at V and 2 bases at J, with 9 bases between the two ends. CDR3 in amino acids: CASSQVYPTYEQYF. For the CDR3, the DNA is TGCGCCAGCAGCCAAGTTTACCCCACCTACGAGCAGTACTTC.

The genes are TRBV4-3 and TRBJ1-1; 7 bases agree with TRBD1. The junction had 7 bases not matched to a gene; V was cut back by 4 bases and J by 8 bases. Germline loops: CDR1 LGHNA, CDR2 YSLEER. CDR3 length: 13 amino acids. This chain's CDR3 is CASSPTGTAEAFF. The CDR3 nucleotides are TGCGCCAGCAGCCCGACCGGGACAGCCGAAGCTTTCTTT.

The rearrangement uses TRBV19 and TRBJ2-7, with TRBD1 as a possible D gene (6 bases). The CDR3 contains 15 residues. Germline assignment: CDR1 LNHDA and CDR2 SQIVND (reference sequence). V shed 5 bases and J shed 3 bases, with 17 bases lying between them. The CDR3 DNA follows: TGTGCCAGTAGTGCCTCATTACAGGGCCTCTACGAGCAGTACTTC. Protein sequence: CASSASLQGLYEQYF.

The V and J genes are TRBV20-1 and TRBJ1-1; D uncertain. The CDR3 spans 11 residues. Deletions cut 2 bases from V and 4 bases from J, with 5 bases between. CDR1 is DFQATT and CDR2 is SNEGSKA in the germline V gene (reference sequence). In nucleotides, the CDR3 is TGCAGTGCTAGATTGATCACTGAAGCTTTCTTT. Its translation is CSARLITEAFF.

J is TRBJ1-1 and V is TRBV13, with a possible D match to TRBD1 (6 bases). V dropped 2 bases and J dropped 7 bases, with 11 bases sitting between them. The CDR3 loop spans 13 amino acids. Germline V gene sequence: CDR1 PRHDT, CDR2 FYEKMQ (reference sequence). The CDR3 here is CASSLQGNIEAFF. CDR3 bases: TGTGCCAGCAGCTTACAGGGGAATATTGAAGCTTTCTTT.

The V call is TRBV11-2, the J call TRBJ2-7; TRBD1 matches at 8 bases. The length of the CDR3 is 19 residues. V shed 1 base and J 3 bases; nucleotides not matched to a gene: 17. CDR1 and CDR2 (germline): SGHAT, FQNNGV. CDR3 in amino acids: CASSLAQTPGQDVNYEQYF. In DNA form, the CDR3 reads TGTGCCAGCAGCTTAGCGCAAACCCCGGGACAGGACGTGAACTACGAGCAGTACTTC.

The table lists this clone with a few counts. The CDR3 is CASSQVFRLDQPQHF. CDR3 in DNA: TGCGCCAGCAGCCAAGTGTTCCGTCTAGATCAGCCCCAGCATTTT. The chain combines TRBV4-1 with TRBJ1-5; no firm D call. Trimming cost V 1 base and J 5 bases, with 12 bases left between them. CDR3 length equals 15 residues. The germline V gene encodes CDR1 MGHRA and CDR2 YSYEKL.

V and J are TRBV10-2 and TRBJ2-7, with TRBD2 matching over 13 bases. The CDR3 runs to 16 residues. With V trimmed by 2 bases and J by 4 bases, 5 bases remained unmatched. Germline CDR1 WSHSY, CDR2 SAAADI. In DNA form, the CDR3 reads TGCGCCAGCAGTGAGGGGGGACTAGCGGGATTTTACGAGCAGTACTTC. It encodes CASSEGGLAGFYEQYF.

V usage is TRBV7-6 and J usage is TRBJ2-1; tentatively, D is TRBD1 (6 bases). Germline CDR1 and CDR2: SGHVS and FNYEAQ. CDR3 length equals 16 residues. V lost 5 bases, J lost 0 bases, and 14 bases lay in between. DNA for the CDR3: TGTGCCAGCAGCACTACTGACAGGAGCTCCTACAATGAGCAGTTCTTC. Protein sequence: CASSTTDRSSYNEQFF.

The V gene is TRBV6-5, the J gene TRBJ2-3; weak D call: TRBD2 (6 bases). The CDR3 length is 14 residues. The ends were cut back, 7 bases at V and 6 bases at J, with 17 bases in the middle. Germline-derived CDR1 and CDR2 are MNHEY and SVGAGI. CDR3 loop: CASTPPGEVDTQYF. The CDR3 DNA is TGTGCCAGCACCCCGCCTGGGGAGGTGGATACGCAGTATTTT.

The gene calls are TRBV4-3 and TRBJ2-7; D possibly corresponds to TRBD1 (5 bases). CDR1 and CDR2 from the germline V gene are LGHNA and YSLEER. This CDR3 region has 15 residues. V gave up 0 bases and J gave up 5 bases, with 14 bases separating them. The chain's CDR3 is CASSQDKAGRNEQYF. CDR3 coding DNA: TGCGCCAGCAGCCAAGATAAGGCAGGGCGGAACGAGCAGTACTTC.

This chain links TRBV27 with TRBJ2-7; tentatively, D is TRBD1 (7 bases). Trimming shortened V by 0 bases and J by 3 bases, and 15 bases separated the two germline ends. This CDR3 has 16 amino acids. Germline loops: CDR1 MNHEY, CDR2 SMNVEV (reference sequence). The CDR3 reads CASSLSRGALSYEQYF. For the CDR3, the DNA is TGTGCCAGCAGTTTATCCAGGGGGGCCCTGAGCTACGAGCAGTACTTC.

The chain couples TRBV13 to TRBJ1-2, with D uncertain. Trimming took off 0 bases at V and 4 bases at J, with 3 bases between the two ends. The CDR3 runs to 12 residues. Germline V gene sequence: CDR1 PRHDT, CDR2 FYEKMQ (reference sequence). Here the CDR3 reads CASSLGFYGYTF. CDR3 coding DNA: TGTGCCAGCAGCTTAGGATTCTATGGCTACACCTTC. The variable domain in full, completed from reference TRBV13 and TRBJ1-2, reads AAGVIQSPRHLIKEKRETATLKCYPIPRHDTVYWYQQGPGQDPQFLISFYEKMQSDKGSIPDRFSAQQFSDYHSELNMSSLELGDSALYFCASSLGFYGYTFGSGTRLTVV.

The CDR3 loop is CASSPQGQRFYGYTF. The CDR3 DNA is TGTGCCAGCAGTCCTCAGGGACAGCGCTTCTATGGCTACACCTTC. The chain combines TRBV27 with TRBJ1-2; TRBD1 matches at 7 bases. CDR1 and CDR2 from the germline V gene are MNHEY and SMNVEV (reference sequence). The V segment lost 5 bases and the J segment 4 bases; nucleotides outside the gene matches: 10. CDR3 size: 15 residues.

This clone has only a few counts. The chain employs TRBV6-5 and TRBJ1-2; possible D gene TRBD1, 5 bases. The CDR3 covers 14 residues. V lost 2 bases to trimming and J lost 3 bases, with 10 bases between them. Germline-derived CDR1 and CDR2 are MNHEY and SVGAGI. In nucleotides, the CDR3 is TGTGCCAGCAGTTACAAGGGGACGGACTATGGCTACACCTTC. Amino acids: CASSYKGTDYGYTF.

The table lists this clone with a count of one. The CDR3 coding sequence is TGTGCCAGCAAGGGTAACAACGAAAAACTGTTTTTT. It specifies CASKGNNEKLFF. The V and J genes are TRBV27 and TRBJ1-4; D remains ambiguous. This CDR3 contains 12 residues. The germline V and J ends were trimmed by 7 bases and 8 bases, with 11 bases remaining between them. Germline V gene sequence: CDR1 MNHEY, CDR2 SMNVEV (reference sequence).

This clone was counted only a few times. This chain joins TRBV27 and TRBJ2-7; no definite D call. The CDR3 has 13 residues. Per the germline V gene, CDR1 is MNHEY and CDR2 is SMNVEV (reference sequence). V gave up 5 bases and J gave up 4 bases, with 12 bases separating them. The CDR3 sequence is CASSIGPLYEQYF. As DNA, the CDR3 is TGTGCCAGCAGTATTGGACCCCTTTACGAGCAGTACTTC.

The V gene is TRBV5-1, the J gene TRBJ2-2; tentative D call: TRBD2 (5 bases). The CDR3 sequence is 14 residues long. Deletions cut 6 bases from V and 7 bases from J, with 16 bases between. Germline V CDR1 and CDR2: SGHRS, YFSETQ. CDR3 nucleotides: TGCGCCAGCAAATTCGGACTCTCGGGCGGGGAGCTGTTTTTT. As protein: CASKFGLSGGELFF.

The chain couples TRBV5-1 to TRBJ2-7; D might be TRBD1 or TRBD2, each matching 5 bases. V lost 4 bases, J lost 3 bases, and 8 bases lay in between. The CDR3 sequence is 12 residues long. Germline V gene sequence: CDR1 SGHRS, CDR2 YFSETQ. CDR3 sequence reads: CASSRDLYEQYF. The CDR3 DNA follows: TGCGCCAGCAGCCGGGACCTCTACGAGCAGTACTTC.

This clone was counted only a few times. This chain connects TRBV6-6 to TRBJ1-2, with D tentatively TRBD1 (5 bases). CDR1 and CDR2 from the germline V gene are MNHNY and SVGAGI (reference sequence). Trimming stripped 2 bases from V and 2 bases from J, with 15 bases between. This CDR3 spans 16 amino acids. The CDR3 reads CASSYNRRGPNYGYTF. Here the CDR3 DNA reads TGTGCCAGCAGTTACAATCGGCGGGGCCCGAACTATGGCTACACCTTC.

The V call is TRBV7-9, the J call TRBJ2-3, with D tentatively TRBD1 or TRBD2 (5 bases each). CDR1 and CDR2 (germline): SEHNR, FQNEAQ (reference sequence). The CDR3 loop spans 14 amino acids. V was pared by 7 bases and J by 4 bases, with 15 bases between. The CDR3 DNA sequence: TGTGCCAGCATCGATTCGGGGCGGGCAGATACGCAGTATTTT. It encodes CASIDSGRADTQYF.

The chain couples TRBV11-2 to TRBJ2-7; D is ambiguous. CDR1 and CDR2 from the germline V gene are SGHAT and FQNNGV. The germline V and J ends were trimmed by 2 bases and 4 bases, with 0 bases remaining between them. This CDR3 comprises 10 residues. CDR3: CASSLYEQYF. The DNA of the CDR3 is TGTGCCAGCAGCTTATACGAGCAGTACTTC.

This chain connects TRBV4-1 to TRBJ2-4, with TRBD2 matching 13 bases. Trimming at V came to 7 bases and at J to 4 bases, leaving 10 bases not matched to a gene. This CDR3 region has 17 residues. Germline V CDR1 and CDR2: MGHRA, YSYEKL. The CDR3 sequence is CASTSAGLAGSKNIQYF. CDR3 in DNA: TGCGCCAGCACCAGCGCGGGACTAGCGGGATCTAAAAACATTCAGTACTTC.